The rows below give T cell receptor beta chains drawn from one sample of a study of graft-versus-host responses after intestinal transplantation. The protocol was immunoSEQ multiplex PCR, while the TCRdb copy is restricted to in-frame clones and leaves out a portion. Among tens of thousands of clones listed, 91% were seen once. The starting material was PBMCs, obtained 524 days after transplant. These receptors came from a human patient who received an intestinal transplant, so some T cells may come from the graft donor. Both conserved end residues are part of each CDR3. Size is omitted from some rows. Given values are once, few, many or a class for expanded clones.

clone size: .
V gene: TRBV6-1
CDR3 protein: CASSTSGNGELFF

clone size: .
V gene: TRBV13
CDR3 protein: CASSLGGVSGRGYEQYF

clone size: .
V gene: TRBV30
CDR3 protein: CAWSFRSTAPYGYTF

clone size: once
V gene: TRBV11-2
CDR3 protein: CASSFRPPTSGANVLTF

clone size: .
V gene: TRBV6-5
CDR3 protein: CASSWAGRGLNEQFF

clone size: .
V gene: TRBV6-5
CDR3 protein: CASGRAYEQYF

clone size: .
V gene: TRBV7-3
CDR3 protein: CASSLSFSSYNEQFF

clone size: .
V gene: TRBV4-2
CDR3 protein: CASSKDNYEQYF

clone size: .
V gene: TRBV10-2
CDR3 protein: CASSAARGGTSRYNEQFF

clone size: .
V gene: TRBV4-2
CDR3 protein: CASSPLGTEAFF

clone size: .
V gene: TRBV9
CDR3 protein: CASSPGTGGLSEKLFF

clone size: .
V gene: TRBV11-3
CDR3 protein: CASSLGGRTDTQYF

clone size: once
V gene: TRBV29-1
CDR3 protein: CSVTTVGGELFF

clone size: once
V gene: TRBV6-5
CDR3 protein: CASSYSSGNGYTF

clone size: .
V gene: TRBV28
CDR3 protein: CASRGTGGYGNEQFF

clone size: .
V gene: TRBV9
CDR3 protein: CASSPSGSPQETQYF

clone size: once
V gene: TRBV28
CDR3 protein: CASRRPAGGTNQPQHF

clone size: .
V gene: TRBV27
CDR3 protein: CASRAAGETQYF

clone size: .
V gene: TRBV4-1
CDR3 protein: CASSQVSGNNEQFF

clone size: .
V gene: TRBV9
CDR3 protein: CASSVSGTVENTIYF